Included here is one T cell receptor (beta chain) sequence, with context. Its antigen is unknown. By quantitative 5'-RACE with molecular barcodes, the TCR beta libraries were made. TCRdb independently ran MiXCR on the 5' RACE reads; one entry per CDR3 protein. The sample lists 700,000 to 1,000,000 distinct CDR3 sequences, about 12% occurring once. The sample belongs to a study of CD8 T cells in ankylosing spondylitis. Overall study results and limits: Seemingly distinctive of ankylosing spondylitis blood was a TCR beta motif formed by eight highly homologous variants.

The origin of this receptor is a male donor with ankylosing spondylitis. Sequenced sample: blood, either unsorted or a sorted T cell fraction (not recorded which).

The CDR3 here is CASCSLAATLRDGTDTQYF. Here the CDR3 DNA reads TGTGCCAGCTGTTCCCTAGCAGCGACCTTAAGAGATGGCACAGATACGCAGTATTTT. The chain employs TRBV12-3 or TRBV12-4 and TRBJ2-3, with TRBD2 as a possible D gene (5 bases). V was cut by 8 bases and J by 1 base, with 28 bases left in between. This CDR3 comprises 19 residues.